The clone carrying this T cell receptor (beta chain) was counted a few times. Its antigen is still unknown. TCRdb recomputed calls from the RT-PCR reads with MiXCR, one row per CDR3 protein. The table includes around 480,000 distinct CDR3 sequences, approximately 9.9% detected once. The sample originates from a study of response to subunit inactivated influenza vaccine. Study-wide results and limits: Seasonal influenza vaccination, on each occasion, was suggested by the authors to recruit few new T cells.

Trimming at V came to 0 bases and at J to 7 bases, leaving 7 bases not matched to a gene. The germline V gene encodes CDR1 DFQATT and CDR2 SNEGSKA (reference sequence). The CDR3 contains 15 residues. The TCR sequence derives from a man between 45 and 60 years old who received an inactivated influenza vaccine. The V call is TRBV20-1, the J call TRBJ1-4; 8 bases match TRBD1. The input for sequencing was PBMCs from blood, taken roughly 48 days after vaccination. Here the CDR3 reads CSARDRRQGSEKLFF. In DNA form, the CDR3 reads TGCAGTGCTAGAGATCGGAGACAGGGGAGTGAAAAACTGTTTTTT.